This T cell receptor (beta chain) was sequenced during a study of PD-1 blockade in classical Hodgkin lymphoma (dated by TCRdb to 2020 to 2021). At the level of the whole study: Nivolumab dosing was 3 mg/kg intravenously every 2 weeks, continuing until either disease progression or unacceptable toxicity. A peripheral blood immune signature of response to PD-1 blockade in classical Hodgkin lymphoma was defined using TCR beta sequencing and CyTOF. What the study reported, not specific to this receptor: Baseline TCR diversity was reported to be lower in newly diagnosed patients than in healthy donors, and even lower in relapsed/refractory patients. Patients starting nivolumab less than 1 year after ASCT had lower diversity and were excluded from later analyses to avoid confounding by immune reconstitution. Only a single clinical trial cohort was studied, and what caused the repertoire differences, possibly disease activity or prior therapy, remained undefined. Baseline diversity similar to that of newly diagnosed patients was observed in trial patients achieving complete response, whereas significantly lower diversity was observed in partial responders and progressors. By C4D1, a significant rise was seen in CD4+ TCR diversity but not in CD8+ TCR diversity (p=0.0027 vs p=0.16), and the rise was most apparent among complete responders (p=0.02).

Sample time point, as interpreted from the label and publication: cycle 4 day 1 (C4D1), after six to seven weeks of nivolumab. Every trial patient had relapsed after autologous stem cell transplantation, and cohorts A, B and C differed in prior brentuximab vedotin exposure. A total of around 59 patients with relapsed/refractory classical Hodgkin lymphoma made up the trial cohort, and each patient's best overall response was complete response, partial response or progressive disease. Single-agent nivolumab was administered to trial patients in the multi-cohort phase II CheckMate 205 trial. An independent review committee assessed best overall response using the 2007 International Working Group response criteria. PBMCs from the trial were collected at three points: immediately before nivolumab initiation (C1D1), and during therapy at cycle 2 day 1 and cycle 4 day 1. After peripheral blood was drawn into 8 mL Vacutainer Cell Preparation Tubes, PBMCs were isolated by centrifugation and then cryopreserved.

V is cut by 6 bases and J by 3 bases, and the space between the germline ends is 21 bases. The germline V gene (reference sequence) provides CDR1 LNHNV and CDR2 YYDKDF. The CDR3 sequence holds 17 residues, the cysteine and phenylalanine included. Only the CDR3 DNA is retained, 51 bases long and in frame from the first base. The Qiagen DNeasy kit was used to extract genomic DNA both from unsorted PBMCs and from the negatively selected CD4+ and CD8+ fractions. Amplification of TCR beta CDR3 regions was done by immunoSEQ multiplex PCR with primers that anneal to V and J segments. A synthetic immune receptor repertoire was used to minimize amplification bias, and any remaining bias was removed computationally after sequencing. As for the authors' bioinformatics: Custom Python scripts were used to quantify repertoire diversity as the Shannon entropy index. The unsorted, CD4+ and CD8+ repertoires were each analyzed separately, with the exception of combined analyses, where CD4+ and CD8+ sequences were merged in silico. A clone was considered expanded if an increase in frequency of at least 2-fold after treatment relative to C1D1 was found, and a pseudocount of 0.5 was applied to clones undetected at baseline. Singleton clones were defined as clones with 0 or 1 copy at C1D1, and non-singleton clones were defined as clones with 2 or more copies. Clones expanded in unsorted samples were assigned a CD4+, CD8+ or unknown annotation through matching of protein sequences in sorted samples from the same patient. Wilcoxon tests on paired samples were used to test changes in diversity from C1D1 to C4D1. The table was pulled from immuneACCESS by TCRdb, which kept in-frame rearrangements only. Such tables lose some clones; where checked, under half of the loss comes from unresolved V genes, and the rest has no known cause. The D gene and trimming were derived from the DNA, and the V and J assignments and clone size from that table. The sample table records about 47,000 clones; approximately 80% of these occur just once. 19% of the sample is held by the ten biggest clonotypes.

As to this clone: Its antigen is still unknown. The input lacks base qualities; no much larger clone sits a single base away.

This TCR derives from a human donor with classical Hodgkin lymphoma. The sequence links TRBV15 to TRBJ2-1; TRBD2 is a weak D gene call, 6 bases matching. The sequencing used peripheral blood mononuclear cells (PBMCs), collected before the fourth cycle of nivolumab. The nucleotides are TGTGCCACCAGTATCCGGCCGCGGGGCGGAGGCTACAATGAGCAGTTCTTC. It is translated as CATSIRPRGGGYNEQFF.